One sample yielded the 30 T cell receptor beta chains listed below, sequenced in a study of blood T cell repertoires in COVID-19. The method was immunoSEQ multiplex PCR; TCRdb's version includes in-frame clones alone and lacks a portion of them. Of roughly 100,000 clones in the sample, approximately 83% were seen once. Specimen: peripheral blood. These receptors came from a man aged 45-60 years with acute or convalescent COVID-19.

Written as DNA, the CDR3 is TGTGCCAGCAGCCAACTGCGGGCTAGCAACGAGCAGTACTTC. It encodes CASSQLRASNEQYF. V is TRBV14 and J is TRBJ2-7; possibly TRBD2 for D (5 bases). Germline lookup yields CDR1 SGHDN and CDR2 FVKESK. The CDR3 has 14 residues. V was cut by 2 bases and J by 5 bases, with 13 bases left in between. Supplemented by reference TRBV14 and TRBJ2-7, the full variable domain reads EAGVTQFPSHSVIEKGQTVTLRCDPISGHDNLYWYRRVMGKEIKFLLHFVKESKQDESGMPNNRFLAERTGGTYSTLKVQPAELEDSGVYFCASSQLRASNEQYFGPGTRLTVT.

CDR3 nucleotide sequence: TGTGCCAGCAGGGGCAGGGGGTACGAGCAGTACTTC. This codes for CASRGRGYEQYF. This chain connects TRBV12-3 or TRBV12-4 to TRBJ2-7; 7 bases align to TRBD1. This CDR3 region has 12 residues. Unmatched junction bases numbered 3, after V lost 6 bases and J lost 4 bases.

The chain carries TRBV25-1 and TRBJ2-3; TRBD2 is a possible D gene (5 bases). Looked up from germline, CDR1 is MGHDK and CDR2 is SYGVNS. This CDR3 contains 14 residues. Trimming took 3 bases from V and 0 from J, leaving 7 bases between them. The CDR3 is CASSDAGSTDTQYF. CDR3 coding DNA: TGTGCCAGCAGTGACGCGGGTAGCACAGATACGCAGTATTTT.

The table lists this clone with a count of one. This sequence joins TRBV13 and TRBJ2-1; D perhaps matches TRBD2 (5 bases). Deletions cut 5 bases from V and 8 bases from J, with 16 bases between. The CDR3 contains 14 residues. Per the germline V gene, CDR1 is PRHDT and CDR2 is FYEKMQ (reference sequence). The CDR3 protein is CASSPGPADHEQFF. The CDR3 bases are TGTGCCAGCAGCCCCGGCCCAGCGGACCATGAGCAGTTCTTC.

This chain links TRBV11-2 with TRBJ2-5; the match to TRBD1 covers 11 bases. With V trimmed by 5 bases and J by 4 bases, 6 bases remained unmatched. The V gene's germline CDR1 is SGHAT and CDR2 FQNNGV. The CDR3 covers 15 residues. The CDR3 loop is CASSLGQGARETQYF. The DNA for the CDR3 is TGTGCCAGCAGCCTAGGACAGGGGGCGAGAGAGACCCAGTACTTC. Full variable domain (remainder filled in from reference TRBV11-2 and TRBJ2-5): EAGVAQSPRYKIIEKRQSVAFWCNPISGHATLYWYQQILGQGPKLLIQFQNNGVVDDSQLPKDRFSAERLKGVDSTLKIQPAKLEDSAVYLCASSLGQGARETQYFGPGTRLLVL.

The gene calls are TRBV5-6 and TRBJ1-6; D remains unclear. Germline V gene lookup returns CDR1 SGHDT and CDR2 YYEEEE. Trimming pared 1 base from V and 0 bases from J, leaving 8 bases between. This CDR3 is 16 amino acids long. CDR3 region: CASSLYGSSYNSPLHF. The CDR3 bases are TGTGCCAGCAGCTTGTATGGCAGCTCCTATAATTCACCCCTCCACTTT.

The genes are TRBV2 and TRBJ1-5, with D uncertain. In germline, CDR1 is SNHLY, CDR2 FYNNEI. The CDR3 is 15 amino acids. Trimming left V 6 bases short and J 0 bases short, with 12 bases between. The CDR3 DNA is TGTGCCAGCAGACAGACACGGCTTAGCAATCAGCCCCAGCATTTT. Translated: CASRQTRLSNQPQHF.

The chain couples TRBV7-2 to TRBJ1-6; D is possibly TRBD1 (6 bases). V was shortened by 5 bases and J by 7 bases, with 12 bases between the two germline ends. The germline V gene encodes CDR1 SGHTA and CDR2 FQGNSA. The CDR3 is made up of 14 amino acids. As DNA, the CDR3 is TGTGCCAGCAGCCTTAGACAGGACAATTCACCCCTCCACTTT. Protein: CASSLRQDNSPLHF.

The table lists this clone with a count of one. The chain has TRBV5-1 and TRBJ2-7; perhaps TRBD2 as D (5 bases). The CDR3 spans 14 residues. Germline V CDR1 and CDR2: SGHRS, YFSETQ. The V end was cut by 4 bases, the J end by 4 bases, with 15 bases between. The CDR3 sequence is CASSANRELYEQYF. The CDR3 DNA reads as TGCGCCAGCAGCGCGAACCGGGAACTTTACGAGCAGTACTTC. Using reference TRBV5-1 and TRBJ2-7 for the parts outside the CDR3, the full variable domain is KAGVTQTPRYLIKTRGQQVTLSCSPISGHRSVSWYQQTPGQGLQFLFEYFSETQRNKGNFPGRFSGRQFSNSRSEMNVSTLELGDSALYLCASSANRELYEQYFGPGTRLTVT.

The gene calls are TRBV3-1 (or the pseudogene TRBV3-2) and TRBJ2-3, with D tentatively TRBD1 (7 bases). The CDR3 is 16 amino acids. Germline lookup yields CDR1 LGHDT and CDR2 YNNKEL (reference sequence). V was pared by 3 bases and J by 2 bases, with 15 bases between. The CDR3 spells CASSHRSRGVTDTQYF. For the CDR3, the DNA is TGTGCCAGCAGCCACAGGAGCAGGGGGGTCACAGATACGCAGTATTTT.

The rearrangement links TRBV4-2 to TRBJ1-4; D is uncertain. The CDR3 extends over 14 amino acids. Germline V lookup: CDR1 LGHNA, CDR2 YNFKEQ. The V end lost 1 base, the J end lost 2 bases, and 5 bases lay between the germline ends. The CDR3 coding sequence is TGTGCCAGCAGCCAAGGAGGTACTAATGAAAAACTGTTTTTT. This translates into CASSQGGTNEKLFF.

J is TRBJ2-1 and V is TRBV19; D ambiguous. This CDR3 region has 13 residues. The V and J ends lost 1 base and 7 bases respectively, with 8 bases between them. Germline V gives CDR1 LNHDA, CDR2 SQIVND (reference sequence). The CDR3 DNA reads TGTGCCAGTAGTATAGGGCTAGAGAATGAGCAGTTCTTC. Protein product: CASSIGLENEQFF. Using reference TRBV19 and TRBJ2-1 for the parts outside the CDR3, the full variable domain is DGGITQSPKYLFRKEGQNVTLSCEQNLNHDAMYWYRQDPGQGLRLIYYSQIVNDFQKGDIAEGYSVSREKKESFPLTVTSAQKNPTAFYLCASSIGLENEQFFGPGTRLTVL.

The chain employs TRBV24-1 and TRBJ1-2; 7 bases are shared with TRBD1. The V segment lost 3 bases and the J segment 10 bases; nucleotides outside the gene matches: 4. Germline V gene sequence: CDR1 KGHDR, CDR2 SFDVKD. The CDR3 spans 12 residues. The CDR3 DNA reads as TGTGCCACCAGTGATATCCAGGGGGACTACACCTTC. Its protein is CATSDIQGDYTF.

The V gene is TRBV7-9, the J gene TRBJ1-3; D might be TRBD1 (6 bases). The ends were cut back, 0 bases at V and 2 bases at J, with 14 bases in the middle. Germline CDR1 SEHNR, CDR2 FQNEAQ (reference sequence). The CDR3 covers 17 residues. DNA of the CDR3: TGTGCCAGCAGCTTAGCCGGGACACGGGTCCCTGGAAACACCATATATTTT. It translates to CASSLAGTRVPGNTIYF. The complete variable domain, with remaining parts taken from reference TRBV7-9 and TRBJ1-3, reads DTGVSQNPRHKITKRGQNVTFRCDPISEHNRLYWYRQTLGQGPEFLTYFQNEAQLEKSRLLSDRFSAERPKGSFSTLEIQRTEQGDSAMYLCASSLAGTRVPGNTIYFGEGSWLTVV.

The chain uses TRBV5-1 and TRBJ2-1; D may be TRBD1 (6 bases). Trimming stripped 2 bases from V and 2 bases from J, with 11 bases between. Per germline, CDR1 SGHRS and CDR2 YFSETQ. The CDR3 length is 15 residues. This CDR3 reads CASSFYGTTYNEQFF. CDR3 sequence (DNA): TGCGCCAGCAGCTTTTACGGGACAACCTACAATGAGCAGTTCTTC.

This clone has more than one count but fewer than ten. The rearrangement joins TRBV30 to TRBJ1-5; no definite D call. The ends were cut back, 2 bases at V and 6 bases at J, with 14 bases in the middle. The CDR3 is made up of 14 amino acids. Germline V gene lookup returns CDR1 GTSNPN and CDR2 SVGIG (reference sequence). In nucleotides, the CDR3 is TGTGCCTGGAGTAGAGGTCCGGGTTCTCAGCCCCAGCATTTT. This sequence encodes CAWSRGPGSQPQHF.

This chain connects TRBV10-3 to TRBJ2-7; tentatively, D is TRBD1 (5 bases). The length of the CDR3 is 13 residues. V gave up 6 bases and J gave up 1 base, with 10 bases separating them. CDR1 and CDR2 from the germline V gene are ENHRY and SYGVKD. The CDR3 here is CAISRQPSYEQYF. In DNA, the CDR3 is TGTGCCATCAGCCGACAGCCGTCCTACGAGCAGTACTTC.

The chain links TRBV28 to TRBJ2-7, with a weak D call TRBD2 (5 bases). V dropped 4 bases and J dropped 1 base, with 14 bases sitting between them. The CDR3 extends over 15 amino acids. Looked up from germline, CDR1 is MDHEN and CDR2 is SYDVKM. CDR3 in amino acids: CASSSGGFQSYEQYF. The CDR3, as DNA: TGTGCCAGCAGTTCTGGCGGGTTTCAATCCTACGAGCAGTACTTC.

The rearrangement uses TRBV7-2 and TRBJ1-6, with a possible D match to TRBD1 (6 bases). CDR1 SGHTA and CDR2 FQGNSA come from the germline V gene. The CDR3 runs 17 residues. The V and J ends lost 2 bases and 0 bases respectively, with 11 bases between them. CDR3 sequence: CASSLRQAVSYNSPLHF. The CDR3 DNA sequence: TGTGCCAGCAGCTTACGACAGGCCGTCTCCTATAATTCACCCCTCCACTTT. Using reference TRBV7-2 and TRBJ1-6 for the parts outside the CDR3, the full variable domain is GAGVSQSPSNKVTEKGKDVELRCDPISGHTALYWYRQSLGQGLEFLIYFQGNSAPDKSGLPSDRFSAERTGGSVSTLTIQRTQQEDSAVYLCASSLRQAVSYNSPLHFGNGTRLTVT.

V gene TRBV5-4 combines with J gene TRBJ2-1, with 9 bases identical to TRBD1. Germline lookup yields CDR1 SGHNT and CDR2 YYREEE (reference sequence). V shed 2 bases and J 1 base; nucleotides not matched to a gene: 10. This CDR3 has 18 amino acids. DNA of the CDR3: TGTGCCAGCAGCTTACCCCCTGGACAGGGGCTATCCTACAATGAGCAGTTCTTC. Amino acids: CASSLPPGQGLSYNEQFF.

This clone is a singleton in its sample. The genes are TRBV30 and TRBJ1-2; 7 positions match TRBD1. This CDR3 comprises 16 residues. Germline values: CDR1 GTSNPN, CDR2 SVGIG (reference sequence). With V trimmed by 0 bases and J by 5 bases, 12 bases remained unmatched. As DNA, the CDR3 is TGTGCCTGGAGTGTAAAGGGGGCAAACCTGTTATATGGCTACACCTTC. Residues: CAWSVKGANLLYGYTF.

In nucleotides, the CDR3 is TGCGCCAGCAGCCAAGACGGGGGCTCTGGAAACACCATATATTTT. Translation gives CASSQDGGSGNTIYF. The rearrangement links TRBV4-1 to TRBJ1-3; maybe TRBD1 (5 bases). Germline V lookup: CDR1 MGHRA, CDR2 YSYEKL. V gave up 0 bases and J gave up 0 bases, with 6 bases separating them. This CDR3 region has 15 residues.

This rearrangement joins TRBV24-1 to TRBJ2-3; 7 bases line up with TRBD2. Germline lookup yields CDR1 KGHDR and CDR2 SFDVKD. CDR3 size: 12 residues. The J segment lost 5 bases and the V segment lost 9 bases, leaving 4 bases of the junction unmatched. For the CDR3, the DNA is TGTGCCACCGGAGCGGGACGAGATACGCAGTATTTT. Its protein is CATGAGRDTQYF.

This rearrangement joins TRBV7-2 to TRBJ1-5; D not certain. The V end lost 5 bases, the J end lost 9 bases, and 20 bases lay between the germline ends. CDR1 is SGHTA, CDR2 FQGNSA, per germline. This CDR3 comprises 15 residues. This chain's CDR3 is CASSQRTSGVRPQHF. Here the CDR3 DNA reads TGTGCCAGCAGCCAAAGGACTTCGGGAGTGCGGCCCCAGCATTTT.

V is TRBV30 and J is TRBJ1-2, with 9 bases matching TRBD1. Germline lookup yields CDR1 GTSNPN and CDR2 SVGIG (reference sequence). CDR3 length: 14 amino acids. The trim removed 4 bases at V and 7 bases at J, leaving 10 bases unmatched. CDR3 DNA sequence: TGTGCCTGGACCATACTGGGGACAGGGTTTGGCTACACCTTC. Translating it yields CAWTILGTGFGYTF.

This chain connects TRBV9 to TRBJ2-7; a possible D gene is TRBD2 (6 bases). V lost 0 bases to trimming and J lost 0 bases, with 10 bases between them. The CDR3 extends over 15 amino acids. Per the germline V gene, CDR1 is SGDLS and CDR2 is YYNGEE. This CDR3 is CASSVDGGTSYEQYF. In DNA, the CDR3 is TGTGCCAGCAGCGTAGACGGCGGGACCTCCTACGAGCAGTACTTC.

The chain has TRBV27 and TRBJ2-7; D perhaps matches TRBD1 (5 bases). The CDR3 is made up of 13 amino acids. The V and J ends lost 9 bases and 2 bases respectively, with 14 bases between them. Germline lookup yields CDR1 MNHEY and CDR2 SMNVEV (reference sequence). CDR3 in amino acids: CARPPGRPYEQYF. The CDR3 bases are TGTGCCAGACCGCCAGGGCGGCCCTACGAGCAGTACTTC.

V usage is TRBV25-1 and J usage is TRBJ2-5; 7 bases are shared with TRBD1. CDR1 and CDR2 from the germline V gene are MGHDK and SYGVNS. The CDR3 is 15 amino acids. Trimming took 2 bases from V and 5 from J; bases not matched to a gene: 8. The CDR3 sequence is CASSEGSGGRETQYF. The CDR3 DNA sequence: TGTGCCAGCAGTGAAGGGTCAGGGGGTCGGGAGACCCAGTACTTC.

This rearrangement joins TRBV4-1 to TRBJ1-2; D perhaps matches TRBD1 (6 bases). The CDR3 has 19 residues. Germline-derived CDR1 and CDR2 are MGHRA and YSYEKL. Trimming took 2 bases from V and 1 from J, leaving 23 bases between them. The DNA for the CDR3 is TGCGCCAGCAGCCAAAAACTGGTCTCGGTAGGGGGTTTTAACTATGGCTACACCTTC. Translating it yields CASSQKLVSVGGFNYGYTF.

The CDR3 loop reads CASSFRGVSNQPQHF. The CDR3 nucleotides are TGTGCCAGCAGCTTCAGGGGTGTTAGCAATCAGCCCCAGCATTTT. The gene calls are TRBV7-2 and TRBJ1-5; D is possibly TRBD1 (6 bases). This CDR3 region has 15 residues. V lost 3 bases and J 0 bases, leaving 9 bases between the germline ends. CDR1 is SGHTA and CDR2 is FQGNSA in the germline V gene.